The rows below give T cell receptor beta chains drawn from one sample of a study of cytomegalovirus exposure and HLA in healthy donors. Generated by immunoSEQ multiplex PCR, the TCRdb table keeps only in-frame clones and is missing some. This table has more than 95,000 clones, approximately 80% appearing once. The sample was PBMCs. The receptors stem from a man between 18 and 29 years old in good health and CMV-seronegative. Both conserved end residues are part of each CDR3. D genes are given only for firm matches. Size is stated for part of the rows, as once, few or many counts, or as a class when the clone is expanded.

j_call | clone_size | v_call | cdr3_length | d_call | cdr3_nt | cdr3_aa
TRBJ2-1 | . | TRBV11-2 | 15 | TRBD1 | TGTGCCAGCAGCTGGGGGACAGGCGGGATAGATGAGCAGTTCTTC | CASSWGTGGIDEQFF
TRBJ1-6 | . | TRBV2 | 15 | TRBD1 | TGTGCCAGCAGTGTCCCGACAGGGGTTAATTCACCCCTCCACTTT | CASSVPTGVNSPLHF
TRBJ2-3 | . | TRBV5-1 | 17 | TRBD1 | TGCGCCAGCAGCTTGACACCGGGGACAGGGAGCACAGATACGCAGTATTTT | CASSLTPGTGSTDTQYF
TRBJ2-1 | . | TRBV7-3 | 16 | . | TGTGCCAGCAGCCGAGGGGCGGGGAAATCCTACAATGAGCAGTTCTTC | CASSRGAGKSYNEQFF
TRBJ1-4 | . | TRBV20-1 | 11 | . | TGCAGTGCTAGACGCGGTGAAAAACTGTTTTTT | CSARRGEKLFF
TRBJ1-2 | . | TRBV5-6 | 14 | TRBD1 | TGTGCCAGCAGCTGGGGACAGGGGGGTAGTGGCTACACCTTC | CASSWGQGGSGYTF
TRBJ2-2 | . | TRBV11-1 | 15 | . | TGTGCCAGCAGCCCTGGGACTTTGAACACCGGGGAGCTGTTTTTT | CASSPGTLNTGELFF
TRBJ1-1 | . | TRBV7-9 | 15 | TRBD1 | TGTGCCAGCAGCCCCGGACAGGGGGCGGACACTGAAGCTTTCTTT | CASSPGQGADTEAFF
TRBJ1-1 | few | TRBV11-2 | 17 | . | TGTGCCAGCAGCTTATTTAGCTTGAGATCCTTGAACACTGAAGCTTTCTTT | CASSLFSLRSLNTEAFF
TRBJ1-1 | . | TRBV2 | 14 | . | TGTGCCAGCACCGAAGGAGTCCCGAACACTGAAGCTTTCTTT | CASTEGVPNTEAFF